The TCR beta chain described here comes from a study of control samples from healthy donors and cancer patients. Looked up from germline, CDR1 is SGHNT and CDR2 is YYREEE (reference sequence). With 3 bases removed from V and 5 bases from J, the gap between germline ends came to 15 bases. This CDR3 spans 15 amino acids. Using immunoSEQ multiplex PCR, the repertoire was profiled, and TCRdb retains in-frame clones only, with some absent. The sample has 70,000 to 80,000 clones, approximately 84% seen once. Sequencing was performed on blood. The chain links TRBV5-4 to TRBJ2-1; tentative D call: TRBD1 (6 bases). This TCR was recovered from a middle-aged man in good health. CDR3 loop: CASSWNGGSDNEQFF. The DNA of the CDR3 is TGTGCCAGCAGCTGGAATGGGGGCAGCGACAATGAGCAGTTCTTC.